This is a list of T cell receptor beta chains from one sample in a study of blood T cell repertoires in COVID-19. Libraries were prepared by immunoSEQ multiplex PCR; TCRdb keeps only in-frame clonotypes and omits some of them. The sample yields 160,000 or so clones, roughly 87% seen once. The specimen sequenced was peripheral blood. The receptors were sampled from a woman in her 70s with acute or convalescent COVID-19. Each CDR3 is given without its conserved first and last residue. D genes are given only for firm matches.

.,TRBV7-9,TRBJ1-1,ASSGAIGGRWTEAF
.,TRBV11-2,TRBJ1-5,ASSPLGNQPQH
.,TRBV7-6,TRBJ2-7,ASSLGPISYEQY
.,TRBV5-1,TRBJ2-2,ASSLGPGANTGELF
TRBD1,TRBV7-9,TRBJ2-1,ASSYTGGGEDNEQF
.,TRBV3-1/TRBV3-2,TRBJ1-3,ASSQDLLNTIY
.,TRBV7-2,TRBJ1-1,ASSPNAGYTEAF
TRBD2,TRBV5-5,TRBJ2-1,ASSFGVGGLINEQF
TRBD2,TRBV7-7,TRBJ2-2,ASTSGNTGELF
TRBD2,TRBV4-1,TRBJ2-1,ASSRTGTSGSYNEQF
TRBD1,TRBV28,TRBJ2-5,ASSFPGRGLVETQY
.,TRBV5-7,TRBJ2-5,ASSLAGWQETQY
.,TRBV6-4,TRBJ1-1,ASSEAVGTEAF
.,TRBV10-3,TRBJ2-6,AISRVYLSGANVLT
.,TRBV4-1,TRBJ1-6,ASSQGRENSPLH
TRBD1,TRBV10-3,TRBJ1-5,AISKTSAGGSNQPQH
TRBD1,TRBV7-2,TRBJ1-2,ASSSGGQGARLGGYT
.,TRBV14,TRBJ2-3,ASSPPGAGTDTQY
TRBD2,TRBV9,TRBJ2-5,ASSARGRGETQY
TRBD1,TRBV19,TRBJ2-7,ASSRQGLLYEQY
.,TRBV11-2,TRBJ2-3,ASSLGSRGDTQY
.,TRBV6-4,TRBJ1-6,ASFSLWERNSPLH
.,TRBV5-1,TRBJ1-1,ASSLQTGRGDTEAF